A single sample is the source of the 17 T cell receptor beta chains below, sequenced in a study of T cells after yellow fever vaccination. TCRdb itself ran the 5' RACE reads through MiXCR, one entry per CDR3 protein. The data contain around 320,000 distinct CDR3 sequences, about 11% of them singletons. Material: CD4+ T cells sorted from PBMCs, obtained 45 days after the yellow fever booster vaccination. These receptors were obtained from a young man who received the YFV17D yellow fever vaccine.

Ten or more counts support this clonotype. This rearrangement joins TRBV27 to TRBJ1-1; D call uncertain. CDR3 length equals 14 residues. CDR1 is MNHEY and CDR2 is SMNVEV in the germline V gene (reference sequence). Between the trimmed V and J ends, which lost 5 bases and 0 bases, there was a span of 10 bases. CDR3 amino acids: CASSPSRLNTEAFF. The CDR3 coding sequence is TGTGCCAGCAGTCCTTCCAGGCTGAACACTGAAGCTTTCTTT.

This clonotype was detected a few times. The chain has TRBV20-1 and TRBJ2-1; D is possibly TRBD1 (5 bases). This CDR3 is built from 14 residues. The germline CDR1 and CDR2 sequences are DFQATT and SNEGSKA (reference sequence). The V end was cut by 0 bases, the J end by 6 bases, with 12 bases between. CDR3 protein: CSARDRQNPNEQFF. The CDR3 coding sequence is TGCAGTGCTAGAGATAGACAGAACCCCAATGAGCAGTTCTTC.

This clonotype occurred a few times. This chain links TRBV20-1 with TRBJ2-2, with D possibly being TRBD1 (6 bases). V dropped 1 base and J dropped 7 bases, with 10 bases sitting between them. This CDR3 is 13 amino acids long. Germline V gene data show CDR1 as DFQATT and CDR2 as SNEGSKA (reference sequence). This chain's CDR3 is CSARGTADGELFF. As DNA, the CDR3 is TGCAGTGCTAGAGGGACAGCGGACGGGGAGCTGTTTTTT.

The chain combines TRBV5-4 with TRBJ1-2; weak D call: TRBD1 (6 bases). Germline V CDR1 and CDR2: SGHNT, YYREEE (reference sequence). The CDR3 has 17 amino acids. The V and J ends lost 4 bases and 0 bases respectively, with 19 bases between them. The CDR3 here is CASSGWTAGWANYGYTF. Here the CDR3 DNA reads TGTGCCAGCAGCGGGTGGACAGCCGGTTGGGCTAACTATGGCTACACCTTC.

This clonotype was seen a few times. The chain couples TRBV6-1 to TRBJ2-5; 8 nucleotides align to TRBD2. This CDR3 has 14 residues. Trimming took 2 bases from V and 1 from J; bases not matched to a gene: 0. Germline-derived CDR1 and CDR2 are MNHNS and SASEGT. The CDR3 nucleotides read TGTGCCAGCAGTGAACGGGGGGGCCAAGAGACCCAGTACTTC. Residues: CASSERGGQETQYF.

This clonotype was seen many times. This chain connects TRBV12-3 or TRBV12-4 to TRBJ2-1; possible D gene TRBD2, 6 bases. The length of the CDR3 is 15 residues. The germline V and J ends were trimmed by 6 bases and 6 bases, with 18 bases remaining between them. In DNA form, the CDR3 reads TGTGCCAGCAGGTCGACGGGACTTAAGGCCAATGAGCAGTTCTTC. Protein sequence: CASRSTGLKANEQFF.

This chain joins TRBV5-1 and TRBJ2-3, with a possible D match to TRBD1 (6 bases). V was clipped by 4 bases and J by 6 bases, with 18 bases between them. Germline CDR1 reads SGHRS; CDR2 reads YFSETQ. The CDR3 spans 15 residues. This chain's CDR3 is CASSPEYQGIDTQYF. The CDR3 nucleotides are TGCGCCAGCAGCCCAGAGTACCAGGGGATCGATACGCAGTATTTT.

The gene calls are TRBV5-6 and TRBJ2-4, with D perhaps TRBD2 (5 bases). Trimming cost V 2 bases and J 0 bases, with 24 bases left between them. Germline CDR1 SGHDT, CDR2 YYEEEE. The CDR3 length is 20 residues. CDR3 amino acids: CASSFLAGRGPDLAKNIQYF. Here the CDR3 DNA reads TGTGCCAGCAGCTTTCTGGCGGGTCGCGGGCCGGATTTAGCCAAAAACATTCAGTACTTC.

This clonotype showed up just a few times. V gene TRBV2 combines with J gene TRBJ2-1; D call uncertain. CDR1 SNHLY and CDR2 FYNNEI come from the germline V gene. Deletions cut 3 bases from V and 4 bases from J, with 10 bases between. The CDR3 sequence is 14 residues long. As DNA, the CDR3 is TGTGCCAGCAGTGAGTGGGAAAGATACAATGAGCAGTTCTTC. Residues: CASSEWERYNEQFF.

The CDR3 sequence: CASSPDSQAYGYTF. Written as DNA, the CDR3 is TGTGCCAGCAGCCCCGACAGCCAAGCTTATGGCTACACCTTC. This chain links TRBV6-5 with TRBJ1-2; tentatively, D is TRBD1 (5 bases). The CDR3 is 14 residues long. Trimming stripped 6 bases from V and 5 bases from J, with 16 bases between. CDR1 MNHEY and CDR2 SVGAGI come from the germline V gene.

This clonotype occurred a few times. The chain employs TRBV5-1 and TRBJ1-2, with a weak D call TRBD1 (6 bases). Germline lookup yields CDR1 SGHRS and CDR2 YFSETQ. Between the trimmed V and J ends, which lost 2 bases and 6 bases, there was a span of 11 bases. CDR3 length: 13 amino acids. For the CDR3, the DNA is TGCGCCAGCAGCTTCAGGGGAGGGGATGGCTACACCTTC. Translation: CASSFRGGDGYTF. Full variable domain (outside the CDR3, taken from reference TRBV5-1 and TRBJ1-2): KAGVTQTPRYLIKTRGQQVTLSCSPISGHRSVSWYQQTPGQGLQFLFEYFSETQRNKGNFPGRFSGRQFSNSRSEMNVSTLELGDSALYLCASSFRGGDGYTFGSGTRLTVV.

V and J are TRBV4-2 and TRBJ1-3; D unclear. CDR1 and CDR2 from the germline V gene are LGHNA and YNFKEQ. The CDR3 loop spans 15 amino acids. Trimming removed 0 bases from V and 0 bases from J, with 6 bases in between. The CDR3 protein is CASSQESTSGNTIYF. For the CDR3, the DNA is TGTGCCAGCAGCCAAGAAAGCACCTCTGGAAACACCATATATTTT.

This clonotype was detected a few times. This sequence joins TRBV19 and TRBJ2-2, with D possibly being TRBD1 (6 bases). Trimming took off 6 bases at V and 6 bases at J, with 23 bases between the two ends. Germline V gives CDR1 LNHDA, CDR2 SQIVND (reference sequence). The CDR3 covers 17 residues. The CDR3 nucleotides are TGTGCCAGTAGATACTTACAGGGAACCGCCCAGTCCGGGGAGCTGTTTTTT. Its translation is CASRYLQGTAQSGELFF. Supplemented by reference TRBV19 and TRBJ2-2, the full variable domain reads DGGITQSPKYLFRKEGQNVTLSCEQNLNHDAMYWYRQDPGQGLRLIYYSQIVNDFQKGDIAEGYSVSREKKESFPLTVTSAQKNPTAFYLCASRYLQGTAQSGELFFGEGSRLTVL.

This clonotype came up a few times. The chain uses TRBV4-1 and TRBJ2-2; possibly TRBD1 for D (5 bases). Trimming took 8 bases from V and 5 from J, leaving 9 bases between them. Per the germline V gene, CDR1 is MGHRA and CDR2 is YSYEKL. The CDR3 contains 12 residues. The CDR3 DNA sequence: TGCGCCAGCTCAGGGCGGACCGGGGAGCTGTTTTTT. This sequence encodes CASSGRTGELFF.

The chain carries TRBV6-5 and TRBJ1-3, with no clear D. Germline assignment: CDR1 MNHEY and CDR2 SVGAGI. This CDR3 region has 14 residues. V shed 6 bases and J shed 0 bases, with 9 bases lying between them. CDR3: CASREGASGNTIYF. CDR3 DNA sequence: TGTGCCAGCAGGGAGGGCGCCTCTGGAAACACCATATATTTT.

This clonotype occurred many times. The chain couples TRBV7-2 to TRBJ1-2; D gene unclear. Trimming cost V 1 base and J 1 base, with 16 bases left between them. This CDR3 comprises 17 residues. Germline CDR1 and CDR2: SGHTA and FQGNSA. The CDR3 DNA is TGTGCCAGCAGCTTAGTAGCGGTCGACGGCGTTAACTATGGCTACACCTTC. Its translation is CASSLVAVDGVNYGYTF.

The rearrangement uses TRBV7-2 and TRBJ1-2, with D possibly TRBD1 on 5 matching bases. Germline V gene data show CDR1 as SGHTA and CDR2 as FQGNSA. The V and J ends lost 3 bases and 4 bases respectively, with 12 bases between them. The CDR3 has 14 residues. CDR3 sequence: CASSFRGVLYGYTF. In nucleotides, the CDR3 is TGTGCCAGCAGCTTCCGAGGGGTGCTCTATGGCTACACCTTC.